This T cell receptor beta chain originates from a study of T cell changes during pregnancy in multiple sclerosis. Data came from immunoSEQ multiplex PCR; TCRdb stores just in-frame clones and leaves some out. The sample contains 70,000 to 75,000 clones, 80% to 95% of which appear only once. The sequence was collected from a female donor with multiple sclerosis, enrolled in a pregnancy study. The sample in question was peripheral blood, obtained before pregnancy.

CDR3 in amino acids: CASSQVRNTGEENIQYF. CDR3 nucleotide sequence: TGCGCCAGCAGCCAAGTGCGGAATACGGGGGAGGAAAACATTCAGTACTTC. The chain is built from TRBV4-3 and TRBJ2-4; the D gene is possibly TRBD2 (6 bases). Trimming pared 1 base from V and 5 bases from J, leaving 18 bases between. Germline values: CDR1 LGHNA, CDR2 YSLEER. The CDR3 has 17 residues.